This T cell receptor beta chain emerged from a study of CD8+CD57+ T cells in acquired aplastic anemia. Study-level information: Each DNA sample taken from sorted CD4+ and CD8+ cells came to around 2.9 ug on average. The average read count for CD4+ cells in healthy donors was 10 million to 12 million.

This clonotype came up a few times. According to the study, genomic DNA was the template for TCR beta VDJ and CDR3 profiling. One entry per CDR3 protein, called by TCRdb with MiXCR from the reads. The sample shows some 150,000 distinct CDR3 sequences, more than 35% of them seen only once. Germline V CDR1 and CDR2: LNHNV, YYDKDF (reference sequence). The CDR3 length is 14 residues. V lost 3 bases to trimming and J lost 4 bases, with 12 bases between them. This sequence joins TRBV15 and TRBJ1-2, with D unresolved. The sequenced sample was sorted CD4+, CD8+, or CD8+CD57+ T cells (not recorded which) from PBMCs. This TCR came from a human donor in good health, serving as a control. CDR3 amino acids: CATSSLKGLYGYTF. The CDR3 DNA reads TGTGCCACCAGCAGTCTAAAGGGCCTCTATGGCTACACCTTC.